The next 18 T cell receptor beta chains were all read from a single sample in a study of control samples from healthy donors and cancer patients. Profiled with immunoSEQ multiplex PCR; TCRdb holds only in-frame clones, not every one. There are about 44,000 clones in the sample; approximately 70% occur only once, and 17% lies in the top ten. The material sequenced was formalin-fixed, paraffin-embedded tissue. The source of these receptors is a male donor with melanoma.

This clone was counted once. This CDR3 is CASSSKTSGTNYEQYF. The CDR3 DNA sequence: TGTGCCAGCAGCTCAAAGACTAGCGGGACTAACTACGAGCAGTACTTC. V and J are TRBV5-4 and TRBJ2-7, with 11 nucleotides matching TRBD2. Losses at the gene ends were 3 bases for V and 3 bases for J; bases not matched to a gene: 8. Germline CDR1 and CDR2: SGHNT and YYREEE (reference sequence). The CDR3 is 16 amino acids.

The J gene is TRBJ1-2, the V gene TRBV6-5; D is unresolved. Trimming took off 4 bases at V and 8 bases at J, with 11 bases between the two ends. The CDR3 spans 12 residues. Germline V lookup: CDR1 MNHEY, CDR2 SVGAGI. The CDR3: CASSSQTSGYTF. The CDR3 DNA follows: TGTGCCAGCAGTTCGCAGACAAGCGGCTACACCTTC.

This rearrangement joins TRBV10-3 to TRBJ2-7; D unresolved. The CDR3 is 14 residues long. Germline values: CDR1 ENHRY, CDR2 SYGVKD. Trimming removed 0 bases at V and 1 base at J, with 7 bases between. The CDR3 DNA reads TGTGCCATCAGTGAGTCGGTCGGTTCCTACGAGCAGTACTTC. The encoded protein is CAISESVGSYEQYF.

The gene calls are TRBV19 and TRBJ2-7, with D maybe TRBD2 (6 bases). V lost 4 bases and J 3 bases, leaving 22 bases between the germline ends. Germline V gives CDR1 LNHDA, CDR2 SQIVND (reference sequence). The length of the CDR3 is 17 residues. In DNA form, the CDR3 reads TGTGCCAGTAGTAAGAAGATGACTAGGTTAAACTTCTACGAGCAGTACTTC. It specifies CASSKKMTRLNFYEQYF.

This chain links TRBV28 with TRBJ2-1; D unresolved. V dropped 2 bases and J dropped 7 bases, with 12 bases sitting between them. The CDR3 contains 14 residues. Looked up from germline, CDR1 is MDHEN and CDR2 is SYDVKM. The CDR3: CASSLAGPFNEQFF. The CDR3, as DNA: TGTGCCAGCAGTTTAGCCGGGCCTTTTAATGAGCAGTTCTTC.

The chain is built from TRBV2 and TRBJ1-4, with D maybe TRBD1 (6 bases). From germline, CDR1 is SNHLY and CDR2 FYNNEI. The CDR3 has 13 amino acids. Between the trimmed V and J ends, which lost 9 bases and 8 bases, there was a span of 16 bases. The DNA for the CDR3 is TGTGCCAGTACGGGACAACTGGGGGAAAAACTGTTTTTT. Its translation is CASTGQLGEKLFF.

This sequence joins TRBV29-1 and TRBJ2-5, with TRBD2 matching 10 bases. The CDR3 extends over 15 amino acids. The junction had 8 bases not matched to a gene; V was cut back by 6 bases and J by 1 base. Germline V gives CDR1 SQVTM, CDR2 ANQGSEA. The CDR3 nucleotides read TGCAGCGTCTATGGGACTAGCGATATCCAAGAGACCCAGTACTTC. Translating it yields CSVYGTSDIQETQYF.

The genes are TRBV19 and TRBJ1-5, with no clear D. This CDR3 is built from 15 residues. Per germline, CDR1 LNHDA and CDR2 SQIVND (reference sequence). The ends were cut back, 5 bases at V and 2 bases at J, with 13 bases in the middle. The CDR3 nucleotides read TGTGCCAGTAGTCCCGGCCCGTCTGGCAATCAGCCCCAGCATTTT. It encodes CASSPGPSGNQPQHF.

The chain links TRBV5-5 to TRBJ2-7; 9 nucleotides align to TRBD2. From germline, CDR1 is SGHKS and CDR2 YYEKEE (reference sequence). With 0 bases clipped from V and 7 bases from J, the junction kept 5 bases outside the gene matches. This CDR3 has 14 residues. CDR3 residues: CASSLVAGVSEQYF. CDR3 sequence (DNA): TGTGCCAGCAGCTTGGTAGCGGGAGTAAGTGAGCAGTACTTC.

The rearrangement links TRBV28 to TRBJ2-3, with 8 bases fitting TRBD1. Germline V gene sequence: CDR1 MDHEN, CDR2 SYDVKM. With 3 bases clipped from V and 0 bases from J, the junction kept 5 bases outside the gene matches. There are 16 residues in the CDR3. CDR3 DNA sequence: TGTGCCAGCAGTTTCGGACAGGGAGGAAGCACAGATACGCAGTATTTT. Its translation: CASSFGQGGSTDTQYF. Full variable domain (rest looked up from reference TRBV28 and TRBJ2-3): DVKVTQSSRYLVKRTGEKVFLECVQDMDHENMFWYRQDPGLGLRLIYFSYDVKMKEKGDIPEGYSVSREKKERFSLILESASTNQTSMYLCASSFGQGGSTDTQYFGPGTRLTVL.

The chain couples TRBV6-6 to TRBJ1-1; TRBD1 aligns across 8 bases. V shed 4 bases and J 4 bases; nucleotides not matched to a gene: 8. Looked up from germline, CDR1 is MNHNY and CDR2 is SVGAGI (reference sequence). The CDR3 has 15 residues. DNA for the CDR3: TGTGCCAGCAGTTCCGGACAGGGTTTTAGCACTGAAGCTTTCTTT. Protein: CASSSGQGFSTEAFF.

The V gene is TRBV28, the J gene TRBJ2-5; D gene unclear. Germline assignment: CDR1 MDHEN and CDR2 SYDVKM. V lost 6 bases and J 1 base, leaving 3 bases between the germline ends. This CDR3 region has 11 residues. CDR3 DNA sequence: TGTGCCAGCAGCTCCCAAGAGACCCAGTACTTC. Translation gives CASSSQETQYF.

The genes are TRBV15 and TRBJ2-5, with a tentative D call TRBD2 (6 bases). The V gene lost 0 bases and the J gene lost 2 bases, with 10 bases spanning the gap. CDR3 size: 15 residues. From germline, CDR1 is LNHNV and CDR2 YYDKDF (reference sequence). CDR3 amino acids: CATSRDRGGQETQYF. CDR3 in DNA: TGTGCCACCAGCAGAGATCGTGGGGGGCAAGAGACCCAGTACTTC.

The chain combines TRBV28 with TRBJ2-3; tentatively, D is TRBD1 or TRBD2 (5 bases each). Germline V gives CDR1 MDHEN, CDR2 SYDVKM. The CDR3 has 16 amino acids. Trimming removed 4 bases at V and 6 bases at J, with 20 bases between. The CDR3 DNA follows: TGTGCCAGCAGTTCAGCCGGGACCTTACTCTCGGATACGCAGTATTTT. Its translation: CASSSAGTLLSDTQYF.

This sequence joins TRBV28 and TRBJ2-1; D not certain. V lost 3 bases to trimming and J lost 1 base, with 10 bases between them. The CDR3 totals 15 residues. Germline values: CDR1 MDHEN, CDR2 SYDVKM. CDR3 sequence (DNA): TGTGCCAGCAGTTTTAGCATAGCTTCCTACAATGAGCAGTTCTTC. This translates into CASSFSIASYNEQFF. Together with reference TRBV28 and TRBJ2-1, the CDR3 gives the full variable domain: DVKVTQSSRYLVKRTGEKVFLECVQDMDHENMFWYRQDPGLGLRLIYFSYDVKMKEKGDIPEGYSVSREKKERFSLILESASTNQTSMYLCASSFSIASYNEQFFGPGTRLTVL.

This clone qualifies as medium-sized. This chain links TRBV5-4 with TRBJ2-3, with D possibly TRBD1 on 7 matching bases. Germline-derived CDR1 and CDR2 are SGHNT and YYREEE (reference sequence). The CDR3 contains 17 residues. V lost 4 bases and J lost 0, with 18 bases in between. The CDR3, as DNA: TGTGCCAGCAGCCCGAAGTCCAGGGGGGATAGCACAGATACGCAGTATTTT. Its protein is CASSPKSRGDSTDTQYF.

V is TRBV29-1 and J is TRBJ2-5; D is possibly TRBD2 (7 bases). Trimming pared 7 bases from V and 5 bases from J, leaving 14 bases between. The CDR3 runs 12 residues. Germline V CDR1 and CDR2: SQVTM, ANQGSEA. CDR3 nucleotide sequence: TGCAGCGGGGAGGGGGGGGGCGAGACCCAGTACTTC. This sequence encodes CSGEGGGETQYF.

The chain has TRBV6-1 and TRBJ1-4; D may be TRBD1 (5 bases). The CDR3 loop spans 17 amino acids. Germline V lookup: CDR1 MNHNS, CDR2 SASEGT. V lost 0 bases to trimming and J lost 3 bases, with 14 bases between them. For the CDR3, the DNA is TGTGCCAGCAGTGAAGCGCGTGCTATGGGGGCTAATGAAAAACTGTTTTTT. It translates to CASSEARAMGANEKLFF.